Presented here are 30 T cell receptor beta chains from one specimen sequenced in a study of CD8 T cells in ankylosing spondylitis. TCRdb reprocessed the 5' RACE reads with MiXCR, giving one entry per CDR3 protein. The table includes about 230,000 distinct CDR3 sequences, 8% to 9% detected once. Sequencing used blood, either unsorted or a sorted T cell fraction (not recorded which). These TCRs come from a female donor with ankylosing spondylitis or in good health (not recorded which).

This clonotype has at least ten counts. J is TRBJ2-1 and V is TRBV6-1; D perhaps matches TRBD1 (5 bases). CDR1 and CDR2 from the germline V gene are MNHNS and SASEGT. The V gene lost 4 bases and the J gene lost 9 bases, with 16 bases spanning the gap. CDR3 size: 14 residues. The chain's CDR3 is CASSGGRLESEQFF. The CDR3 DNA follows: TGTGCCAGCAGTGGGGGCCGGTTAGAGAGTGAGCAGTTCTTC.

Turning to this clonotype: A much larger clone lies one base from this, so it may be a read error. V is TRBV11-2 and J is TRBJ2-1; 9 positions agree with TRBD2. The CDR3 loop spans 18 amino acids. V was clipped by 0 bases and J by 9 bases; unmatched bases: 15. Germline V gene data show CDR1 as SGHAT and CDR2 as FQNNGV. The CDR3 DNA reads TGTGCCAGCAGCTTAGATCCTGAGACTAGCGGCCCTAGCAGTGAGCAGTTCTTC. Protein: CASSLDPETSGPSSEQFF.

This clonotype was detected ten times or more. J is TRBJ1-1 and V is TRBV20-1; D might be TRBD1 (6 bases). V dropped 7 bases and J dropped 4 bases, with 19 bases sitting between them. The length of the CDR3 is 14 residues. The germline V gene encodes CDR1 DFQATT and CDR2 SNEGSKA (reference sequence). The CDR3 bases are TGCAGTGTTGGTAACAGGGCGGGAGTCACTGAAGCTTTCTTT. It codes for CSVGNRAGVTEAFF.

This clonotype has a count of ten or more. The CDR3 coding sequence is TGCAGTGCCCCCGACACAGGGAGGTCAACTAATGAAAAACTGTTTTTT. It yields the protein CSAPDTGRSTNEKLFF. This chain connects TRBV20-1 to TRBJ1-4; weak D call: TRBD1 (6 bases). V was shortened by 6 bases and J by 0 bases, with 17 bases between the two germline ends. The germline V gene encodes CDR1 DFQATT and CDR2 SNEGSKA (reference sequence). The CDR3 runs 16 residues.

Here the CDR3 reads CASSPAGSTSPYEQYF. The CDR3 DNA follows: TGTGCCAGCAGCCCAGCAGGGTCCACCTCCCCTTACGAGCAGTACTTC. The chain combines TRBV7-2 with TRBJ2-7; TRBD1 might be the D (5 bases). The CDR3 sequence is 16 residues long. Germline assignment: CDR1 SGHTA and CDR2 FQGNSA. Trimming cost V 5 bases and J 4 bases, with 21 bases left between them.

This clonotype occurred many times. The chain employs TRBV5-5 and TRBJ2-7; D is possibly TRBD2 (5 bases). The germline V and J ends were trimmed by 1 base and 0 bases, with 14 bases remaining between them. This CDR3 has 16 residues. Germline CDR1 SGHKS, CDR2 YYEKEE (reference sequence). The CDR3: CASSLFSGSSSYEQYF. The CDR3 nucleotides read TGTGCCAGCAGCTTGTTTAGTGGGAGCTCCTCCTACGAGCAGTACTTC.

The chain is built from TRBV9 and TRBJ2-7; 10 nucleotides align to TRBD2. The V segment lost 4 bases and the J segment 4 bases; nucleotides outside the gene matches: 14. This CDR3 region has 17 residues. Per germline, CDR1 SGDLS and CDR2 YYNGEE. The CDR3 is CASSPEGRSSGSYEQYF. The CDR3 DNA is TGTGCCAGCAGCCCCGAAGGGAGGTCTAGCGGGAGTTACGAGCAGTACTTC.

This clonotype was seen many times. The chain links TRBV12-3 or TRBV12-4 to TRBJ1-5; D unclear. CDR3 length equals 13 residues. Trimming stripped 7 bases from V and 6 bases from J, with 13 bases between. The CDR3 loop reads CASTTMLSQPQHF. The CDR3 region has the DNA TGTGCCAGCACGACAATGCTTAGTCAGCCCCAGCATTTT.

This chain links TRBV7-2 with TRBJ2-3; 9 nucleotides align to TRBD1. Germline V gene sequence: CDR1 SGHTA, CDR2 FQGNSA. This CDR3 is 15 amino acids long. V shed 5 bases, J shed 10 bases, and the junction held 13 bases outside the gene matches. CDR3 nucleotides: TGTGCCAGCAGCACGACAGGGACAGGGATGGAATCGCAGTATTTT. Translated, it gives CASSTTGTGMESQYF.

In its sample, this clonotype was seen many times. The chain is built from TRBV5-6 and TRBJ2-7; TRBD1 matches at 8 bases. The CDR3 sequence is 18 residues long. The J segment lost 2 bases and the V segment lost 0 bases, leaving 13 bases of the junction unmatched. Germline CDR1 and CDR2: SGHDT and YYEEEE. The CDR3 nucleotides read TGTGCCAGCAGCTTGGAGTACCTCCGACAGGGGAAGACCTACGAGCAGTACTTC. It codes for CASSLEYLRQGKTYEQYF.

This clonotype was counted at least ten times. In nucleotides, the CDR3 is TGTGCCAGCAGTGGGGGACTAGCGGTGTACAATGAGCAGTTCTTC. Its protein is CASSGGLAVYNEQFF. The rearrangement joins TRBV12-3 or TRBV12-4 to TRBJ2-1; TRBD2 aligns across 11 bases. The CDR3 runs 15 residues. V trimming: 5 bases; J trimming: 4 bases; junction bases outside the gene matches: 4.

As for this clonotype: A read error is possible here, since a much larger clone lies one base away. The rearrangement links TRBV7-2 to TRBJ2-7; 8 bases line up with TRBD1. Per the germline V gene, CDR1 is SGHTA and CDR2 is FQGNSA. The CDR3 is 14 amino acids. The CDR3 sequence: CASNLRTGHYEQYF. The CDR3 DNA follows: TGTGCCAGCAACTTAAGGACAGGGCACTACGAGCAGTACTTC.

There are a few counts of this clonotype. The J gene is TRBJ2-7, the V gene TRBV20-1; TRBD1 matches 8 bases. Trimming removed 3 bases from V and 5 bases from J; junction bases left unmatched: 12. Germline V lookup: CDR1 DFQATT, CDR2 SNEGSKA (reference sequence). The CDR3 length is 15 residues. The CDR3, as DNA: TGCAGTGCTAGGTCCACTACAGGGGGTAACGACGAGCAGTACTTC. Translation gives CSARSTTGGNDEQYF.

The table lists this clonotype with many counts. This chain links TRBV7-8 with TRBJ1-1, with D perhaps matching TRBD1 (6 bases). The germline V gene has CDR1 SGHVS and CDR2 FQNEAQ. Trimming stripped 3 bases from V and 4 bases from J, with 9 bases between. This CDR3 comprises 13 residues. In nucleotides, the CDR3 is TGTGCCAGCAGCTTCCCAGGGGTCACTGAAGCTTTCTTT. The encoded protein is CASSFPGVTEAFF.

This clonotype came up many times. The chain joins TRBV20-1 to TRBJ2-1; the match to TRBD2 covers 9 bases. The germline CDR1 and CDR2 sequences are DFQATT and SNEGSKA (reference sequence). V was pared by 0 bases and J by 1 base, with 16 bases of the junction left unmatched. CDR3 length: 20 residues. The CDR3 nucleotides are TGCAGTGCTAGAGAGAGGGGGGGTAGCGGGAGAGGAGGATCCTACAATGAGCAGTTCTTC. Translating gives CSARERGGSGRGGSYNEQFF.

This clonotype has at least ten counts. The rearrangement uses TRBV12-3 or TRBV12-4 and TRBJ1-1; maybe TRBD1 (5 bases). This CDR3 has 15 residues. Between the trimmed V and J ends, which lost 7 bases and 0 bases, there was a span of 15 bases. The CDR3 region has the DNA TGTGCCAGCACTACTCCGGGGGGTCTGAACACTGAAGCTTTCTTT. It yields the protein CASTTPGGLNTEAFF.

At least ten counts were recorded for this clonotype. The V gene is TRBV18, the J gene TRBJ2-3, with D perhaps TRBD2 (5 bases). From germline, CDR1 is KGHSH and CDR2 LQKENI. V was cut by 3 bases and J by 2 bases, with 9 bases left in between. The CDR3 is made up of 14 amino acids. The CDR3 region has the DNA TGTGCCAGCTCACCCATCGGGGTCACAGATACGCAGTATTTT. It specifies CASSPIGVTDTQYF.

This clonotype was seen repeatedly, ten times or more. V and J are TRBV20-1 and TRBJ2-1; possibly TRBD1 for D (5 bases). The CDR3 has 14 amino acids. The V end lost 5 bases, the J end lost 1 base, and 12 bases lay between the germline ends. The germline V gene has CDR1 DFQATT and CDR2 SNEGSKA (reference sequence). CDR3 sequence: CSAGGRESYNEQFF. In DNA form, the CDR3 reads TGCAGTGCTGGCGGCAGGGAATCCTACAATGAGCAGTTCTTC.

There are many counts of this clonotype. This sequence joins TRBV4-3 and TRBJ1-5; no reliable D call. V lost 0 bases to trimming and J lost 4 bases, with 10 bases between them. CDR1 is LGHNA, CDR2 YSLEER, per germline. The CDR3 has 15 amino acids. The chain's CDR3 is CASSQDSSQNQPQHF. The CDR3 DNA is TGCGCCAGCAGCCAAGATTCATCTCAAAATCAGCCCCAGCATTTT.

This clonotype was recorded many times. The CDR3 DNA sequence: TGCAGTGCTAGACCGGGACTAGCGGCGAGCTCCTACAATGAGCAGTTCTTC. Translating gives CSARPGLAASSYNEQFF. V gene TRBV20-1 combines with J gene TRBJ2-1, with 11 bases fitting TRBD2. Germline CDR1 and CDR2: DFQATT and SNEGSKA (reference sequence). This CDR3 contains 17 residues. Unmatched junction bases numbered 6, after V lost 2 bases and J lost 0 bases.

This clonotype was observed at least ten times. V gene TRBV4-3 combines with J gene TRBJ2-2, with D perhaps TRBD1 or TRBD2 (7 bases each). Trimming shortened V by 1 base and J by 5 bases, and 23 bases separated the two germline ends. CDR3 length: 19 amino acids. Germline CDR1 and CDR2: LGHNA and YSLEER. The DNA for the CDR3 is TGCGCCAGCAGCCAAGTAGCCCTCGGGGGGACAGTAGGTACCGGGGAGCTGTTTTTT. Its translation: CASSQVALGGTVGTGELFF.

The chain joins TRBV6-2 or TRBV6-3 to TRBJ2-7, with 11 bases that match TRBD2. With 7 bases clipped from V and 6 bases from J, the junction kept 8 bases outside the gene matches. Germline V gives CDR1 MNHEY, CDR2 SVGEGT. The CDR3 length is 14 residues. The CDR3 protein is CASTGRLAGGEQYF. Here the CDR3 DNA reads TGTGCCAGCACTGGTCGGCTAGCGGGAGGCGAGCAGTACTTC.

As for this clonotype: A much larger clone lies a single base off, so this may be a read error. V and J are TRBV3-1 and TRBJ2-1; 8 nucleotides match TRBD2. There are 13 residues in the CDR3. CDR1 is LGHDT, CDR2 YNNKEL, per germline (reference sequence). The CDR3 coding sequence is TGTGCCAACAGCCAAGTACGGGAGGGTGAGCAGTTCTTC. This sequence encodes CANSQVREGEQFF.

V gene TRBV4-3 combines with J gene TRBJ2-4; D may be TRBD1 or TRBD2 (6 bases each). From germline, CDR1 is LGHNA and CDR2 YSLEER. Trimming stripped 4 bases from V and 7 bases from J, with 17 bases between. This CDR3 is 15 amino acids long. CDR3 nucleotide sequence: TGCGCCAGCAGCCGAACGCGGGACACCGGTAACATTCAGTACTTC. Protein product: CASSRTRDTGNIQYF.

This clonotype came up many times. The gene calls are TRBV4-3 and TRBJ2-2; tentative D call: TRBD2 (6 bases). Trimming shortened V by 0 bases and J by 3 bases, and 11 bases separated the two germline ends. The CDR3 contains 16 residues. Germline lookup yields CDR1 LGHNA and CDR2 YSLEER. CDR3 in amino acids: CASSQDWGEDTGELFF. The DNA for the CDR3 is TGCGCCAGCAGCCAAGATTGGGGGGAGGACACCGGGGAGCTGTTTTTT.

This clonotype was recorded at least ten times. The chain combines TRBV5-1 with TRBJ2-7; no definite D call. CDR3 length equals 16 residues. The germline V gene encodes CDR1 SGHRS and CDR2 YFSETQ. V was trimmed by 0 bases and J by 3 bases, leaving 16 bases between them. CDR3 loop: CASSLGSPGVGYEQYF. CDR3 coding DNA: TGCGCCAGCAGCTTGGGCAGCCCGGGTGTAGGCTACGAGCAGTACTTC. The complete variable domain, with remaining parts taken from reference TRBV5-1 and TRBJ2-7, reads KAGVTQTPRYLIKTRGQQVTLSCSPISGHRSVSWYQQTPGQGLQFLFEYFSETQRNKGNFPGRFSGRQFSNSRSEMNVSTLELGDSALYLCASSLGSPGVGYEQYFGPGTRLTVT.

There are many counts of this clonotype. The chain is built from TRBV20-1 and TRBJ2-1, with a possible D match to TRBD1 (7 bases). V lost 6 bases and J lost 5, with 17 bases in between. Germline CDR1 reads DFQATT; CDR2 reads SNEGSKA (reference sequence). The CDR3 totals 14 residues. The CDR3 coding sequence is TGCAGTGCCTACGTGACAGGGAGGAACAATGAGCAGTTCTTC. Protein product: CSAYVTGRNNEQFF.

The sample holds many counts of this clonotype. The gene calls are TRBV5-1 and TRBJ1-1; D possibly corresponds to TRBD1 (6 bases). V gave up 4 bases and J gave up 4 bases, with 17 bases separating them. Looked up from germline, CDR1 is SGHRS and CDR2 is YFSETQ. This CDR3 is 15 amino acids long. The CDR3 region is CASSGTNRESTEAFF. The CDR3 bases are TGCGCCAGCAGCGGTACGAACAGGGAGTCCACTGAAGCTTTCTTT.

The chain joins TRBV7-2 to TRBJ2-7; 8 bases line up with TRBD2. The CDR3 covers 15 residues. V trimming: 1 base; J trimming: 6 bases; junction bases outside the gene matches: 8. Looked up from germline, CDR1 is SGHTA and CDR2 is FQGNSA. This CDR3 reads CASSLESLAGFEQYF. DNA for the CDR3: TGTGCCAGCAGCTTAGAGAGTCTAGCGGGCTTCGAGCAGTACTTC.

This clonotype appeared many times. The rearrangement links TRBV29-1 to TRBJ2-5, with 10 bases lining up with TRBD2. Germline assignment: CDR1 SQVTM and CDR2 ANQGSEA. V gave up 4 bases and J gave up 5 bases; unmatched junction bases: 4. The CDR3 contains 13 residues. The CDR3 DNA reads as TGCAGCGTTGGAAATAGCGGGGGGGAGACCCAGTACTTC. Translating it yields CSVGNSGGETQYF.